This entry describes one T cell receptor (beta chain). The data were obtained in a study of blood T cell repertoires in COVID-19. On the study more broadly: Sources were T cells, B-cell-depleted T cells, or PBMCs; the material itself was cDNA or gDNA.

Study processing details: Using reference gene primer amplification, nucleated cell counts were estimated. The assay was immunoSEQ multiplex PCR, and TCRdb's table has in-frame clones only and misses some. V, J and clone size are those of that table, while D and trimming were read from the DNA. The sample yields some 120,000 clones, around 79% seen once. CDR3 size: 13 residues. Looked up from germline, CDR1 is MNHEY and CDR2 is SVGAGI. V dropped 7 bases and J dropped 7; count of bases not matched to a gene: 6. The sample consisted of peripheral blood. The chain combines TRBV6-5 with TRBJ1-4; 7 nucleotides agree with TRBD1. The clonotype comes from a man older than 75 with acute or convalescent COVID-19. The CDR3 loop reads CASKRQGVEKLFF. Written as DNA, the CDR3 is TGTGCCAGCAAGCGCCAGGGGGTTGAAAAACTGTTTTTT.